The entry that follows covers one TCR beta chain sequence. Method: immunoSEQ multiplex PCR; TCRdb's copy keeps in-frame clones and lacks some. The data contain 200,000 to 300,000 clones, 70% to 80% of them singletons. This sample is drawn from a study of blood T cell repertoires in COVID-19. Whole-study context: The United States, Italy and Spain provided the acute and convalescent COVID-19 samples. T cells, B-cell-depleted T cells, or PBMCs provided the cDNA or gDNA that served as material.

The receptor's source is an elderly woman with acute or convalescent COVID-19. Sequenced: peripheral blood.

CDR3 protein: CASSPGLAENTGELFF. The DNA of the CDR3 is TGCGCCAGCAGCCCGGGACTAGCGGAGAACACCGGGGAGCTGTTTTTT. The gene calls are TRBV5-1 and TRBJ2-2; 11 bases line up with TRBD2. This CDR3 comprises 16 residues. Germline trimming cut 4 bases from V and 1 base from J; bases unmatched to any gene: 3. CDR1 and CDR2 (germline): SGHRS, YFSETQ.